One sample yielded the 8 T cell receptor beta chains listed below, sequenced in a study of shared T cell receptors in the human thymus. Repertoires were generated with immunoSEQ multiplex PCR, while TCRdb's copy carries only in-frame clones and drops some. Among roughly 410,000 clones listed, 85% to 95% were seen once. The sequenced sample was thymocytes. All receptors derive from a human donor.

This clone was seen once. In DNA, the CDR3 is TGTGCCAGCAGCCCTCATTCGATGGACAGAAATGAAAAACTGTTTTTT. Its protein product is CASSPHSMDRNEKLFF. The chain links TRBV11-1 to TRBJ1-4; a possible D gene is TRBD1 (6 bases). CDR1 is SGHAT, CDR2 FQDESV, per germline (reference sequence). The CDR3 length is 16 residues. Between the trimmed V and J ends, which lost 5 bases and 5 bases, there was a span of 18 bases.

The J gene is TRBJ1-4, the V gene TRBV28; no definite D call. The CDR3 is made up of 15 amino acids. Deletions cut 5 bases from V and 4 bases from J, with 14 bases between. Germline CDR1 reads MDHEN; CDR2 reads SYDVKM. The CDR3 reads CASSPPTAFNEKLFF. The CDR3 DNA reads TGTGCCAGCAGTCCCCCAACGGCTTTTAATGAAAAACTGTTTTTT.

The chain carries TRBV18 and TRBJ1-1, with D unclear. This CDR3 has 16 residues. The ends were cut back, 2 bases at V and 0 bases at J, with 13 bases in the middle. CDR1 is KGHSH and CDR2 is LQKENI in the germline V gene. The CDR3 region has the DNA TGTGCCAGCTCACCATCAACAGACATTATGAACACTGAAGCTTTCTTT. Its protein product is CASSPSTDIMNTEAFF.

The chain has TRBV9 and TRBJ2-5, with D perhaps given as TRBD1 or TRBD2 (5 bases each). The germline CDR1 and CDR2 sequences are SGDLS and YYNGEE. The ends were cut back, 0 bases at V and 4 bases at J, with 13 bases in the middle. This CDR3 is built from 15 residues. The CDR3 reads CASSVVSRGGETQYF. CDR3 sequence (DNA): TGTGCCAGCAGCGTAGTGTCACGGGGCGGAGAGACCCAGTACTTC. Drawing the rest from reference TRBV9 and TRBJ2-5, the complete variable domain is DSGVTQTPKHLITATGQRVTLRCSPRSGDLSVYWYQQSLDQGLQFLIQYYNGEERAKGNILERFSAQQFPDLHSELNLSSLELGDSALYFCASSVVSRGGETQYFGPGTRLLVL.

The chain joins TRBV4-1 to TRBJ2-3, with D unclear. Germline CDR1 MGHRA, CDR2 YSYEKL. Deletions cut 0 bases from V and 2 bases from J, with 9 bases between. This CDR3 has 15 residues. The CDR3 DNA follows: TGCGCCAGCAGCCAAGACGTCGCGGCCACAGATACGCAGTATTTT. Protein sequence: CASSQDVAATDTQYF.

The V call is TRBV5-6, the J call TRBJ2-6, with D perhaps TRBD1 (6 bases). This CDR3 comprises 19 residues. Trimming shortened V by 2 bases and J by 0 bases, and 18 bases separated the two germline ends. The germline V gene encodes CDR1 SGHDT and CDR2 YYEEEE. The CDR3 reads CASSLSPGQRTSGANVLTF. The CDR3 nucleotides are TGTGCCAGCAGCTTAAGTCCGGGACAAAGAACCTCTGGGGCCAACGTCCTGACTTTC.

The CDR3, as DNA: TGTGCCAGCAGTGAAGACCTAGACAGGGTTACCAATCAGCCCCAGCATTTT. Protein product: CASSEDLDRVTNQPQHF. The gene calls are TRBV6-1 and TRBJ1-5, with 7 positions matching TRBD1. V shed 1 base and J 3 bases; nucleotides not matched to a gene: 9. Germline values: CDR1 MNHNS, CDR2 SASEGT. The CDR3 loop spans 17 amino acids.

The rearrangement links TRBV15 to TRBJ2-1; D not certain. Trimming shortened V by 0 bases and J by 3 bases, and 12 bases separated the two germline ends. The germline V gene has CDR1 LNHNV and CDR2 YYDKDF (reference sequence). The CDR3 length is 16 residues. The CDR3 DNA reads TGTGCCACCAGCAGAGAGGCGGCTTGCTGCTACAATGAGCAGTTCTTC. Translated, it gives CATSREAACCYNEQFF.